This TCR beta chain was identified in a study of blood T cell repertoires in COVID-19. Data came from immunoSEQ multiplex PCR; TCRdb stores just in-frame clones and leaves some out. This table holds approximately 170,000 clones, more than 75% found once. The table lists this clone with a few counts. This TCR came from a man aged 40-50 years who had recovered from COVID-19. Material for sequencing was PBMCs or T cells enriched from blood (not recorded which).

This chain's CDR3 is CASSQTRDGTGNTGELFF. The CDR3 DNA is TGCGCCAGCAGCCAGACCAGGGACGGGACAGGTAACACCGGGGAGCTGTTTTTT. V is TRBV4-1 and J is TRBJ2-2, with 8 positions matching TRBD1. Germline V gene sequence: CDR1 MGHRA, CDR2 YSYEKL. The CDR3 covers 18 residues. J gave up 2 bases and V 3 bases, and 11 bases lay outside the gene matches.